These 10 T cell receptor beta chains originate from one sample sequenced in a study of cytomegalovirus exposure and HLA in healthy donors (dated by TCRdb to 2015 to 2018). The library was made by the immunoSEQ multiplex PCR assay. A mixture of 60 forward primers for TCR Vbeta segments and 13 reverse primers for TCR Jbeta segments was used in the multiplex PCR. Drawn from immuneACCESS, this table holds only the in-frame rearrangements with V and J called that TCRdb kept. Clones are partly lost; checked studies trace under half to an unresolved V gene and leave the rest unexplained. The sample includes some 87,000 clones, with 60% to 85% observed a single time. Clones ranked in the top ten supply 5% to 7% of the sample. Sequenced input: PBMCs. The receptors were sampled from a man aged 18 to 30 in good health and CMV-seropositive.

The rearrangement links TRBV27 to TRBJ2-1; a weak D match, TRBD1 (5 bases). The CDR3 runs to 13 residues. V was pared by 6 bases and J by 7 bases, with 13 bases between. Germline-derived CDR1 and CDR2 are MNHEY and SMNVEV (reference sequence). CDR3 in amino acids: CASSPGFWNEQFF. The CDR3 coding sequence is TGTGCCAGCAGCCCAGGGTTCTGGAATGAGCAGTTCTTC.

The CDR3 bases are TGTGCCACCCTCAACCGGGACAGGGGGCACGAAAAACTGTTTTTT. It is translated as CATLNRDRGHEKLFF. The chain recombines TRBV6-1 with TRBJ1-4; TRBD1 matches 12 bases. The CDR3 sequence is 15 residues long. Germline assignment: CDR1 MNHNS and CDR2 SASEGT. The trim removed 10 bases at V and 8 bases at J, leaving 11 bases unmatched.

This clone has a handful of counts. The chain carries TRBV28 and TRBJ2-7; 9 nucleotides match TRBD2. CDR3 length: 17 amino acids. The germline CDR1 and CDR2 sequences are MDHEN and SYDVKM. V shed 4 bases, J shed 5 bases, and the junction held 15 bases outside the gene matches. CDR3 in amino acids: CASSSNPGSSGRNEQYF. CDR3 bases: TGTGCCAGCAGTTCTAACCCCGGTAGTAGCGGGAGAAACGAGCAGTACTTC. Based on the CDR3 plus reference TRBV28 and TRBJ2-7, the full variable domain is DVKVTQSSRYLVKRTGEKVFLECVQDMDHENMFWYRQDPGLGLRLIYFSYDVKMKEKGDIPEGYSVSREKKERFSLILESASTNQTSMYLCASSSNPGSSGRNEQYFGPGTRLTVT.

In this sample, this clone turned up a few times. J is TRBJ2-1 and V is TRBV6-6, with 8 bases lining up with TRBD2. Losses at the gene ends were 4 bases for V and 4 bases for J; bases not matched to a gene: 0. Germline V gene data show CDR1 as MNHNY and CDR2 as SVGAGI (reference sequence). The CDR3 totals 13 residues. As DNA, the CDR3 is TGTGCCAGCAGTTCTAGCGGGTACAATGAGCAGTTCTTC. Its protein is CASSSSGYNEQFF.

As DNA, the CDR3 is TGCGCCAGCAGCCCAATAGCGGGAGTTCAAGAGACCCAGTACTTC. Its translation: CASSPIAGVQETQYF. V gene TRBV4-1 combines with J gene TRBJ2-5, with TRBD2 identical over 9 bases. CDR1 MGHRA and CDR2 YSYEKL come from the germline V gene. This CDR3 comprises 15 residues. V gave up 4 bases and J gave up 2 bases; unmatched junction bases: 5.

This clone was recorded a few times. The CDR3 reads CASSQEPLAGDWADTQYF. CDR3 DNA: TGTGCCAGCAGCCAAGAGCCCCTAGCGGGAGATTGGGCAGATACGCAGTATTTT. The chain links TRBV4-2 to TRBJ2-3; 10 bases are shared with TRBD2. CDR1 is LGHNA, CDR2 YNFKEQ, per germline. This CDR3 region has 18 residues. V lost 0 bases to trimming and J lost 4 bases; unmatched junction nucleotides: 10.

The chain recombines TRBV28 with TRBJ2-7; 9 bases agree with TRBD1. CDR1 MDHEN and CDR2 SYDVKM come from the germline V gene. The CDR3 loop spans 16 amino acids. V shed 5 bases and J 1 base; nucleotides not matched to a gene: 9. The CDR3 protein is CASSQPGQGLSYEQYF. The CDR3 DNA reads as TGTGCCAGCAGTCAACCGGGACAGGGCCTTTCCTACGAGCAGTACTTC.

This clone was seen only once. The chain's CDR3 is CASPPAQGATYEQYF. The CDR3 DNA reads as TGTGCCAGCCCCCCCGCTCAAGGGGCTACCTACGAGCAGTACTTC. The rearrangement links TRBV2 to TRBJ2-7, with D possibly matching TRBD1 (5 bases). V dropped 8 bases and J dropped 2 bases, with 19 bases sitting between them. CDR1 is SNHLY and CDR2 is FYNNEI in the germline V gene. The CDR3 runs to 15 residues.

This chain connects TRBV5-1 to TRBJ2-7; D perhaps matches TRBD2 (6 bases). The CDR3 extends over 14 amino acids. Trimming cost V 4 bases and J 6 bases, with 17 bases left between them. Germline assignment: CDR1 SGHRS and CDR2 YFSETQ. DNA of the CDR3: TGCGCCAGCAGCGGAGGGACGCCGCCGGGCGAGCAGTACTTC. This gives the protein CASSGGTPPGEQYF.

This rearrangement joins TRBV28 to TRBJ1-4, with D perhaps TRBD1 (6 bases). Trimming removed 1 base at V and 5 bases at J, with 11 bases between. The CDR3 runs 15 residues. Germline values: CDR1 MDHEN, CDR2 SYDVKM. CDR3 residues: CASSLLGATNEKLFF. The DNA for the CDR3 is TGTGCCAGCAGTTTATTGGGGGCCACCAATGAAAAACTGTTTTTT.